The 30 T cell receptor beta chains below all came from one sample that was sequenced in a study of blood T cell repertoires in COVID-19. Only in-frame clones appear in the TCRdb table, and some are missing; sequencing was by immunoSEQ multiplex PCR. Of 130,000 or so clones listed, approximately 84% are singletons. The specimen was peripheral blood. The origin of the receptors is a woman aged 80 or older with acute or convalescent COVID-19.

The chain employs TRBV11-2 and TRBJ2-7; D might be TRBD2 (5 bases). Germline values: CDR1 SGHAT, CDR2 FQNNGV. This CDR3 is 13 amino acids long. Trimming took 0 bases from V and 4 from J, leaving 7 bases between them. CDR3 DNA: TGTGCCAGCAGCTTAGACCGGAGGTACGAGCAGTACTTC. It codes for CASSLDRRYEQYF. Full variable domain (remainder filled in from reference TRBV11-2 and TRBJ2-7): EAGVAQSPRYKIIEKRQSVAFWCNPISGHATLYWYQQILGQGPKLLIQFQNNGVVDDSQLPKDRFSAERLKGVDSTLKIQPAKLEDSAVYLCASSLDRRYEQYFGPGTRLTVT.

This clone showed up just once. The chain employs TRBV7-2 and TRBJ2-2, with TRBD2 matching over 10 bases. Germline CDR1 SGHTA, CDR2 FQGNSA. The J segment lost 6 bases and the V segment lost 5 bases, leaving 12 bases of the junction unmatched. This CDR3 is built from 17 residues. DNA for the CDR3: TGTGCCAGCAGCCCTCAAAGCGGGAGGGCGGGGGCCGGGGAGCTGTTTTTT. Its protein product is CASSPQSGRAGAGELFF. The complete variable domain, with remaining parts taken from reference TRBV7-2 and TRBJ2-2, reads GAGVSQSPSNKVTEKGKDVELRCDPISGHTALYWYRQSLGQGLEFLIYFQGNSAPDKSGLPSDRFSAERTGGSVSTLTIQRTQQEDSAVYLCASSPQSGRAGAGELFFGEGSRLTVL.

The CDR3 protein is CASSTILAGGRNEQFF. CDR3 nucleotide sequence: TGTGCCAGCAGCACGATACTAGCGGGGGGGCGGAATGAGCAGTTCTTC. The chain links TRBV5-8 to TRBJ2-1; the match to TRBD2 covers 13 bases. The CDR3 loop spans 16 amino acids. V was pared by 4 bases and J by 7 bases, with 8 bases of the junction left unmatched. The germline gives CDR1 SGHTS, CDR2 YDEGEE.

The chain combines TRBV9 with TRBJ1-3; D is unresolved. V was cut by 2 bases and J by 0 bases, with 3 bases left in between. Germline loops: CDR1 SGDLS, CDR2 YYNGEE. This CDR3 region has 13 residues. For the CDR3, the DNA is TGTGCCAGCAGCGTGGCCTCTGGAAACACCATATATTTT. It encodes CASSVASGNTIYF.

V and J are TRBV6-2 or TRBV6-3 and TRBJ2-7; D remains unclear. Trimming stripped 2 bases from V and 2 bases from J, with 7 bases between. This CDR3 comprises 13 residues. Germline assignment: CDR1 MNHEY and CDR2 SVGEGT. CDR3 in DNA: TGTGCCAGCAGTTACCCCCCTGCCTACGAGCAGTACTTC. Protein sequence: CASSYPPAYEQYF.

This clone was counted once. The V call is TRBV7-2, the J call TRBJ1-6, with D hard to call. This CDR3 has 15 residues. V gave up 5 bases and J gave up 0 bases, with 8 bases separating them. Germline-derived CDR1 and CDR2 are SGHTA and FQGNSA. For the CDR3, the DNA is TGTGCCAGCAGCAACAGTGTCTCCTATAATTCACCCCTCCACTTT. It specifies CASSNSVSYNSPLHF.

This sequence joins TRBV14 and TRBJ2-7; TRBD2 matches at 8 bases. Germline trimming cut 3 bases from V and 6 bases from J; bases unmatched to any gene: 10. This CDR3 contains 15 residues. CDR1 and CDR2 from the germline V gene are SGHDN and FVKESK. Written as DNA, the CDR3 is TGTGCCAGCAGCCAGGGTTTTAGCGGGATTGGCGAGCAGTACTTC. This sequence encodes CASSQGFSGIGEQYF.

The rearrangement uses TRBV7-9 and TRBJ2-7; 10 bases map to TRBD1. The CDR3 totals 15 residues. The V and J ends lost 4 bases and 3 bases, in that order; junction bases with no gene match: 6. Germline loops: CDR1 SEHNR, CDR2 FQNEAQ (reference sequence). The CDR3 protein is CASSWGTGANYEQYF. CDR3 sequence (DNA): TGTGCCAGCAGCTGGGGGACAGGGGCGAACTACGAGCAGTACTTC.

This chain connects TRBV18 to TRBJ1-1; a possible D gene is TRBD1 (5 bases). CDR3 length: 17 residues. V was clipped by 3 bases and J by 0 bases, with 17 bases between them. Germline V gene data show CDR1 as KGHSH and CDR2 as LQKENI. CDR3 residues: CASSPYSGTVMNTEAFF. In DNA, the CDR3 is TGTGCCAGCTCACCCTATTCTGGGACTGTAATGAACACTGAAGCTTTCTTT.

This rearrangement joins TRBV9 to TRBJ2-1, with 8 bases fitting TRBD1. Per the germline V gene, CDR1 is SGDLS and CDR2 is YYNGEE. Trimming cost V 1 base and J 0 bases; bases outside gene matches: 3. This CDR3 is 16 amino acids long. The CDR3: CASSVLDRGSYNEQFF. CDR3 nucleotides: TGTGCCAGCAGCGTACTAGACAGGGGCTCCTACAATGAGCAGTTCTTC.

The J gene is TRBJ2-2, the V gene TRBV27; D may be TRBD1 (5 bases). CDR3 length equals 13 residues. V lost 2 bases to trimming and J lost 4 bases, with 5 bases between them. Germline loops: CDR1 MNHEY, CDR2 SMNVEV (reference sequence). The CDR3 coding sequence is TGTGCCAGCAGTTTACAGGGCACCGGGGAGCTGTTTTTT. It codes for CASSLQGTGELFF.

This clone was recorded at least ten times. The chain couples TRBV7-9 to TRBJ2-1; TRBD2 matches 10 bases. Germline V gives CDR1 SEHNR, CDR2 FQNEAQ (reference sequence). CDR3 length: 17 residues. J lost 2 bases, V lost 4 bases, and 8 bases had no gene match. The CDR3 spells CASSSSRLAGTYNEQFF. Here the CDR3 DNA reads TGTGCCAGCAGCTCATCCCGACTAGCGGGTACCTACAATGAGCAGTTCTTC. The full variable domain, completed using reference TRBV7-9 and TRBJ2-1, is DTGVSQNPRHKITKRGQNVTFRCDPISEHNRLYWYRQTLGQGPEFLTYFQNEAQLEKSRLLSDRFSAERPKGSFSTLEIQRTEQGDSAMYLCASSSSRLAGTYNEQFFGPGTRLTVL.

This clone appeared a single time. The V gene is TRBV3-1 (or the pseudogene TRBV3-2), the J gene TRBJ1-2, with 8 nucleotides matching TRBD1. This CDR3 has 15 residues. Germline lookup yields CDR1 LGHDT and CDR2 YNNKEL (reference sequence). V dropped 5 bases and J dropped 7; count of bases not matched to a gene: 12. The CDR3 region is CASSYTGTGKSGYTF. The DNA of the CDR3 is TGTGCCAGCAGCTACACCGGGACAGGAAAGTCTGGCTACACCTTC.

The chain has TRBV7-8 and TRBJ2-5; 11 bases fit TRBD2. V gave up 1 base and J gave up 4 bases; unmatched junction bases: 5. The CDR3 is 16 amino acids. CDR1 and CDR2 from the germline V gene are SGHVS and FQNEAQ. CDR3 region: CASSLVVAGGGETQYF. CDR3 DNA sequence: TGTGCCAGCAGCTTAGTTGTAGCGGGGGGGGGAGAGACCCAGTACTTC.

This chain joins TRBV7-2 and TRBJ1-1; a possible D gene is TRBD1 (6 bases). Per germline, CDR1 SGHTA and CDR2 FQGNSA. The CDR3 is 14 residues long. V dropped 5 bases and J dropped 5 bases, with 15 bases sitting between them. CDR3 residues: CASSRGGPSTEAFF. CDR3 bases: TGTGCCAGCAGCCGCGGGGGGCCCTCGACTGAAGCTTTCTTT.

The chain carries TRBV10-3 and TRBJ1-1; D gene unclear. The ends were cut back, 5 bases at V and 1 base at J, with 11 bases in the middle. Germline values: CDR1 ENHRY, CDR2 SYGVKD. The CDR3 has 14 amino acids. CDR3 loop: CAISRRAGNTEAFF. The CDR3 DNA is TGTGCCATCAGTAGAAGAGCGGGGAACACTGAAGCTTTCTTT.

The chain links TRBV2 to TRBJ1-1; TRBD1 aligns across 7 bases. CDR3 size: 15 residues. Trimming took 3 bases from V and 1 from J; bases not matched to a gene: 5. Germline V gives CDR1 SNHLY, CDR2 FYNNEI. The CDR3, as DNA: TGTGCCAGCAGTGAGAAGACAGGGCAGAACACTGAAGCTTTCTTT. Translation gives CASSEKTGQNTEAFF. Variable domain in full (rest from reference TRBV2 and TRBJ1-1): EPEVTQTPSHQVTQMGQEVILRCVPISNHLYFYWYRQILGQKVEFLVSFYNNEISEKSEIFDDQFSVERPDGSNFTLKIRSTKLEDSAMYFCASSEKTGQNTEAFFGQGTRLTVV.

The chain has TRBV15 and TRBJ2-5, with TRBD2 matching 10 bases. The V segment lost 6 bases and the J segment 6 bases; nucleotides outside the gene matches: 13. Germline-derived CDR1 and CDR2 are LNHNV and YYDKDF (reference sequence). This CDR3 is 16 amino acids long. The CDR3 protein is CATSKPRIAGGKTQYF. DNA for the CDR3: TGTGCCACCAGTAAGCCGCGGATAGCGGGGGGAAAGACCCAGTACTTC.

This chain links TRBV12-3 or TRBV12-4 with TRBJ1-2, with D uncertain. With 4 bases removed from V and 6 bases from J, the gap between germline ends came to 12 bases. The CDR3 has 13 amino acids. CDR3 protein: CASSSRPDHGYTF. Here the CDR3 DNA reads TGTGCCAGCAGTTCTAGGCCTGATCATGGCTACACCTTC.

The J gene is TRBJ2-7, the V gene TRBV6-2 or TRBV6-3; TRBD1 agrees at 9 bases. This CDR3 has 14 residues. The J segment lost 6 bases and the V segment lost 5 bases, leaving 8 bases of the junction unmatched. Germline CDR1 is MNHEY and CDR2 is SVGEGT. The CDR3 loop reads CASSQSPGQGEQYF. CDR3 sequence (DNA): TGTGCCAGCAGTCAATCGCCGGGACAGGGCGAGCAGTACTTC.

The CDR3 region has the DNA TGTGCCGGCCGGGACCAGGGGTCCGGGGAGCTGTTTTTT. Its translation is CAGRDQGSGELFF. The chain combines TRBV7-7 with TRBJ2-2; a weak D match, TRBD1 (6 bases). Germline loops: CDR1 SSHAT, CDR2 FNYEAQ (reference sequence). The CDR3 sequence is 13 residues long. The V gene lost 11 bases and the J gene lost 6 bases, with 16 bases spanning the gap.

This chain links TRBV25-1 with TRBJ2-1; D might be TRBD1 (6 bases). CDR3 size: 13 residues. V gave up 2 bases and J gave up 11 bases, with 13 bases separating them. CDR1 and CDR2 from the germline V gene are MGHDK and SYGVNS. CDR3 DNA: TGTGCCAGCAGTGAACCTACAGGGTCTAAGCAGTTCTTC. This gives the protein CASSEPTGSKQFF.

The CDR3 bases are TGTGCCAGCAGCCCGAGACACGGGGTAGGGACAGATACGCAGTATTTT. This sequence encodes CASSPRHGVGTDTQYF. This chain connects TRBV5-8 to TRBJ2-3; D perhaps matches TRBD2 (5 bases). CDR1 and CDR2 from the germline V gene are SGHTS and YDEGEE. The V end was cut by 4 bases, the J end by 3 bases, with 18 bases between. The CDR3 consists of 16 residues.

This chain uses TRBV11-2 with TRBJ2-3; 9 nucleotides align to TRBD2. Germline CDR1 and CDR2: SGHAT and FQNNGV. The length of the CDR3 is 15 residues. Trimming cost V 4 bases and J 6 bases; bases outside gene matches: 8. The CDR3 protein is CASSYLAGGSDTQYF. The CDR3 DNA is TGTGCCAGCAGCTACCTCGCGGGGGGGTCCGATACGCAGTATTTT.

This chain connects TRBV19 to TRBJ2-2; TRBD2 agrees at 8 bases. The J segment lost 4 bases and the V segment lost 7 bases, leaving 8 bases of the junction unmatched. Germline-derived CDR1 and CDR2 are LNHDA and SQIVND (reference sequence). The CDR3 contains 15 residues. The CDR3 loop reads CASMSRSGGTGELFF. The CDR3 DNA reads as TGTGCCAGTATGAGTCGCAGCGGGGGCACCGGGGAGCTGTTTTTT.

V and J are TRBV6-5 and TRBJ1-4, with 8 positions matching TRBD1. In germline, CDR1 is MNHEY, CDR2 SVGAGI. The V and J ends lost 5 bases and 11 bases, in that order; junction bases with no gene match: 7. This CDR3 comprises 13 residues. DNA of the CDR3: TGTGCCAGCAGTCGGACAGGGTTTAGTAAACTGTTTTTT. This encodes CASSRTGFSKLFF.

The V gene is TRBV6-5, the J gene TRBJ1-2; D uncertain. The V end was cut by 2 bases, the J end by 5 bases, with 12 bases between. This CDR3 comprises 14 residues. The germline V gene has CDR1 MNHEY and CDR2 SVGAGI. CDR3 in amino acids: CASSYRGLRYGYTF. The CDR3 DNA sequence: TGTGCCAGCAGTTACCGGGGTTTGAGATATGGCTACACCTTC.

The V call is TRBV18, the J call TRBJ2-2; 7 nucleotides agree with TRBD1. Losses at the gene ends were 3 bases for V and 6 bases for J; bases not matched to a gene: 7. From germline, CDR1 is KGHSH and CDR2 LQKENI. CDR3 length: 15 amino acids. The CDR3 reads CASSPRQGQAGELFF. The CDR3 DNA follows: TGTGCCAGCTCACCCCGACAGGGCCAAGCCGGGGAGCTGTTTTTT.

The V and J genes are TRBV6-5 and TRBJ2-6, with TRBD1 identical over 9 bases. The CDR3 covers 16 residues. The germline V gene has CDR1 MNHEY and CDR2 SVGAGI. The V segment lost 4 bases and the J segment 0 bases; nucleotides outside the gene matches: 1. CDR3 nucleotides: TGTGCCAGCAGTTGGACAGGGGTCTCTGGGGCCAACGTCCTGACTTTC. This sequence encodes CASSWTGVSGANVLTF.

CDR3 nucleotide sequence: TGTGCCAGCAGTTCCTCCGGACAGAGGGGTGGCTACACCTTC. Its translation: CASSSSGQRGGYTF. The chain combines TRBV27 with TRBJ1-2; D is possibly TRBD1 (6 bases). This CDR3 has 14 residues. Trimming shortened V by 4 bases and J by 7 bases, and 16 bases separated the two germline ends. Germline V gene data show CDR1 as MNHEY and CDR2 as SMNVEV (reference sequence).